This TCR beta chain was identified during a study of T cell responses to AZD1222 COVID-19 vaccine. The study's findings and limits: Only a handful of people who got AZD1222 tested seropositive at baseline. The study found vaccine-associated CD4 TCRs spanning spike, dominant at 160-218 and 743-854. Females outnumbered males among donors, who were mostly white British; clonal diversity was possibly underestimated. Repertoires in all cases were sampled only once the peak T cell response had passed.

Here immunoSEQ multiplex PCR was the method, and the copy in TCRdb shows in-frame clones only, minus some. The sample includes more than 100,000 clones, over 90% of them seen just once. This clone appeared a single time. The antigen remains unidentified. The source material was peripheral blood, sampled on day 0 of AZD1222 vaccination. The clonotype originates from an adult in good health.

This CDR3 reads CASRQGAGGYTF. The CDR3 coding sequence is TGTGCCAGCAGACAGGGGGCGGGAGGCTACACCTTC. The chain has TRBV2 and TRBJ1-2, with 9 bases lining up with TRBD1. Germline V gene sequence: CDR1 SNHLY, CDR2 FYNNEI. V was clipped by 6 bases and J by 8 bases; unmatched bases: 4. CDR3 length: 12 residues. Combining the CDR3 with reference TRBV2 and TRBJ1-2 gives the whole variable domain EPEVTQTPSHQVTQMGQEVILRCVPISNHLYFYWYRQILGQKVEFLVSFYNNEISEKSEIFDDQFSVERPDGSNFTLKIRSTKLEDSAMYFCASRQGAGGYTFGSGTRLTVV.